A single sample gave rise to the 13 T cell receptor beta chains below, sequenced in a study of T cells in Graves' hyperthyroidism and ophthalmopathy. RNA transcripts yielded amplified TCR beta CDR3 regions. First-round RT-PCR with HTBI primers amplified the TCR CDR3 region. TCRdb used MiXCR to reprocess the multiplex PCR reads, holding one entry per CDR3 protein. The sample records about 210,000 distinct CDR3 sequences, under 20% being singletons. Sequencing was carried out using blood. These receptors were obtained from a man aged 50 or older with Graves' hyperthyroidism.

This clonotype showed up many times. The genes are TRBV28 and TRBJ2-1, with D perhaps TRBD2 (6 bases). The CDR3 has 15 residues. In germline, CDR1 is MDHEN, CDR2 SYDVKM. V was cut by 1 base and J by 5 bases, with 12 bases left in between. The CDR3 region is CASSLSGSEDNEQFF. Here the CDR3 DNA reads TGTGCCAGCAGTTTATCCGGGAGTGAAGACAATGAGCAGTTCTTC.

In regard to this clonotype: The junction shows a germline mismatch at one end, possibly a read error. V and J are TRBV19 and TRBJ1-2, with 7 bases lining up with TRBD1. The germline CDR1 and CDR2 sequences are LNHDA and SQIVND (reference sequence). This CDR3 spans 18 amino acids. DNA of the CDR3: TGTGCCAGTAGTATAGGGACAGGCCCAACGGAAGCTAACTATGGCTCCACCTTC. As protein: CASSIGTGPTEANYGSTF. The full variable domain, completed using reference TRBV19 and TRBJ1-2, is DGGITQSPKYLFRKEGQNVTLSCEQNLNHDAMYWYRQDPGQGLRLIYYSQIVNDFQKGDIAEGYSVSREKKESFPLTVTSAQKNPTAFYLCASSIGTGPTEANYGSTFGSGTRLTVV.

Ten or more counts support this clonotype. CDR3 bases: TGTGCCAGCAGCCGGGACTTCATTCAGTACTTC. It specifies CASSRDFIQYF. The rearrangement uses TRBV6-1 and TRBJ2-4; tentatively, D is TRBD2 (6 bases). The germline V gene encodes CDR1 MNHNS and CDR2 SASEGT. V was cut by 6 bases and J by 9 bases, with 9 bases left in between. The CDR3 has 11 amino acids.

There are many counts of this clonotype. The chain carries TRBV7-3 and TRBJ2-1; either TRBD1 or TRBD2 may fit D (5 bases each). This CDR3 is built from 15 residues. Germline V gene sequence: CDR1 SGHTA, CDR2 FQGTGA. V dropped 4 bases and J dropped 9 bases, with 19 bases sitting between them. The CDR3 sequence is CASSSSGTRRSEQFF. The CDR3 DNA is TGTGCCAGCAGCTCCTCCGGGACCCGGAGAAGTGAGCAGTTCTTC. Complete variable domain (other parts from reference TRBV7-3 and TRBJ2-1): GAGVSQTPSNKVTEKGKYVELRCDPISGHTALYWYRQSLGQGPEFLIYFQGTGAADDSGLPNDRFFAVRPEGSVSTLKIQRTERGDSAVYLCASSSSGTRRSEQFFGPGTRLTVL.

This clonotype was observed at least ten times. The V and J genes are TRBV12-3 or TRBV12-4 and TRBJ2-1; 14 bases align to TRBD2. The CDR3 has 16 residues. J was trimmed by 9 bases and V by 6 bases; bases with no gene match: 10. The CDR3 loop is CASRQTGTSGRGEQFF. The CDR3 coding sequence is TGTGCCAGCAGGCAGACGGGGACTAGCGGGAGAGGTGAGCAGTTCTTC.

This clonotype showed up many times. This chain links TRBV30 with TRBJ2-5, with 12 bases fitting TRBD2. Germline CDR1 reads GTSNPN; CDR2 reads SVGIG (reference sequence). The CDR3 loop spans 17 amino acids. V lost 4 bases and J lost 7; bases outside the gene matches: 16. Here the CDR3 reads CAWNLPGLAGALGTQYF. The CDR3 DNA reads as TGTGCCTGGAACCTTCCGGGACTAGCGGGTGCCTTGGGGACCCAGTACTTC.

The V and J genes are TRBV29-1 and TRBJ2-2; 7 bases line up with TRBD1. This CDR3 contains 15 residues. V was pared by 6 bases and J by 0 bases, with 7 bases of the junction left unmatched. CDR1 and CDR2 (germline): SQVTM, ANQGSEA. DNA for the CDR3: TGCAGCGTGAAACCAGGGGGATCGAACACCGGGGAGCTGTTTTTT. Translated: CSVKPGGSNTGELFF.

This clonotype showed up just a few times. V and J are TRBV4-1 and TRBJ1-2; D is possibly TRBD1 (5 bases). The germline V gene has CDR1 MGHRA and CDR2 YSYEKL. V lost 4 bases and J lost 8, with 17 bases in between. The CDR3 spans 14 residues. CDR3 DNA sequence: TGCGCCAGCAGCCCCAGAGACAGCTTGAAGGGCTACACCTTC. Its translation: CASSPRDSLKGYTF.

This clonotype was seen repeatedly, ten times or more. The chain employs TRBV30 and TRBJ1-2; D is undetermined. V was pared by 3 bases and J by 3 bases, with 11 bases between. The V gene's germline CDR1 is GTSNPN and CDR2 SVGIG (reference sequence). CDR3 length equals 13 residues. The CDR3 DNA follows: TGTGCCTGGAGGCTAGGGTCCGACTATGGCTACACCTTC. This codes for CAWRLGSDYGYTF. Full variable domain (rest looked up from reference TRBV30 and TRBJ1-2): SQTIHQWPATLVQPVGSPLSLECTVEGTSNPNLYWYRQAAGRGLQLLFYSVGIGQISSEVPQNLSASRPQDRQFILSSKKLLLSDSGFYLCAWRLGSDYGYTFGSGTRLTVV.

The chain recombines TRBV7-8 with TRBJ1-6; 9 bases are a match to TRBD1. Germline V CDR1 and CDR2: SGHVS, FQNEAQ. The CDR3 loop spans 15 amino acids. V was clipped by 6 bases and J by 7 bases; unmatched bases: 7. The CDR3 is CASRAQGAGNSPLHF. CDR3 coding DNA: TGTGCCAGCAGGGCACAGGGGGCAGGGAATTCACCCCTCCACTTT.

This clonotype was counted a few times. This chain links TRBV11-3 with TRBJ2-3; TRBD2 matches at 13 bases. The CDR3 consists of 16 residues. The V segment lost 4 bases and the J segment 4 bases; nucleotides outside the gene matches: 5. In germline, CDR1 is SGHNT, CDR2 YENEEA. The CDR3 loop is CASSSGLAGVSDTQYF. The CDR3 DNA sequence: TGTGCCAGCAGCTCCGGACTAGCGGGAGTATCAGATACGCAGTATTTT.

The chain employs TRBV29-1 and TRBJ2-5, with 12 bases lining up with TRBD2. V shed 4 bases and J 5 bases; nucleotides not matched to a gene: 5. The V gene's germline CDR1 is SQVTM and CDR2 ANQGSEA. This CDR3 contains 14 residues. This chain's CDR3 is CSVATSGGGETQYF. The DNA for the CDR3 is TGCAGCGTTGCGACTAGCGGGGGTGGGGAGACCCAGTACTTC.

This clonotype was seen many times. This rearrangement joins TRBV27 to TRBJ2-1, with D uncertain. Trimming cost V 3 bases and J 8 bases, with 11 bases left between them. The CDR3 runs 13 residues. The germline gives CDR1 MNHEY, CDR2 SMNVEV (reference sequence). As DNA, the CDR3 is TGTGCCAGCAGTTTCGGCCCTAAGGATGAGCAGTTCTTC. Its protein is CASSFGPKDEQFF.